This record looks at one T cell receptor beta chain sequence and its context. The CDR3 length is 15 residues. Trimming pared 0 bases from V and 4 bases from J, leaving 13 bases between. Germline loops: CDR1 SGHRS, CDR2 YFSETQ. Only in-frame clones appear in the TCRdb table, and some are missing; sequencing was by immunoSEQ multiplex PCR. The sample records approximately 250,000 clones, approximately 84% being singletons. The sample comes from a study of blood T cell repertoires in COVID-19. The specimen sequenced was peripheral blood. V is TRBV5-1 and J is TRBJ1-2, with D perhaps TRBD1 (5 bases). The receptor was derived from a man between 45 and 60 years old with acute or convalescent COVID-19. CDR3 residues: CASSLGGRDLYGYTF. CDR3 nucleotides: TGCGCCAGCAGCTTGGGAGGGAGGGACCTCTATGGCTACACCTTC.